Presented here are 22 T cell receptor beta chains from one specimen sequenced in a study of T cell changes during pregnancy in multiple sclerosis. The assay was immunoSEQ multiplex PCR, and TCRdb's table has in-frame clones only and misses some. The sample has around 79,000 clones, approximately 90% seen once. The material was CD4+ T cells from peripheral blood mononuclear cells, obtained in the second trimester of pregnancy. All receptors derive from a female donor with multiple sclerosis, enrolled in a pregnancy study.

The chain combines TRBV5-4 with TRBJ1-2; maybe TRBD1 (5 bases). CDR3 size: 14 residues. Germline loops: CDR1 SGHNT, CDR2 YYREEE (reference sequence). Between the trimmed V and J ends, which lost 1 base and 4 bases, there was a span of 11 bases. CDR3 DNA sequence: TGTGCCAGCAGCTTGATGGCCGGGGGCTATGGCTACACCTTC. Amino acid sequence: CASSLMAGGYGYTF.

This chain connects TRBV7-2 to TRBJ1-1; D perhaps matches TRBD1 (5 bases). V dropped 2 bases and J dropped 1 base, with 8 bases sitting between them. Germline V gene data show CDR1 as SGHTA and CDR2 as FQGNSA. The CDR3 runs to 14 residues. The CDR3 here is CASSLRQGNTEAFF. The CDR3 DNA follows: TGTGCCAGCAGCTTACGGCAGGGGAACACTGAAGCTTTCTTT.

The genes are TRBV28 and TRBJ2-7; a possible D gene is TRBD2 (5 bases). The CDR3 runs 14 residues. The germline V gene has CDR1 MDHEN and CDR2 SYDVKM. V was trimmed by 6 bases and J by 6 bases, leaving 18 bases between them. The CDR3 bases are TGTGCCAGCAGGCTGGACCCTAGCCATCTCGAGCAGTACTTC. This sequence encodes CASRLDPSHLEQYF. Looking up the rest from reference TRBV28 and TRBJ2-7 gives the full variable domain: DVKVTQSSRYLVKRTGEKVFLECVQDMDHENMFWYRQDPGLGLRLIYFSYDVKMKEKGDIPEGYSVSREKKERFSLILESASTNQTSMYLCASRLDPSHLEQYFGPGTRLTVT.

The J gene is TRBJ2-1, the V gene TRBV6-4; TRBD2 matches 10 bases. Germline-derived CDR1 and CDR2 are MRHNA and SNTAGT. The CDR3 consists of 15 residues. V dropped 4 bases and J dropped 8; count of bases not matched to a gene: 8. CDR3: CASSAAGGALDEQFF. CDR3 DNA: TGTGCCAGCAGTGCAGCGGGGGGGGCCCTCGATGAGCAGTTCTTC.

The chain employs TRBV5-1 and TRBJ1-6; 7 bases map to TRBD1. V lost 0 bases, J lost 9 bases, and 6 bases stayed unmatched. Germline CDR1 reads SGHRS; CDR2 reads YFSETQ. This CDR3 region has 15 residues. The CDR3 DNA follows: TGCGCCAGCAGCTTGGCCGACAGGGAGAGTTCACCCCTCCACTTT. Encoded protein: CASSLADRESSPLHF.

The chain joins TRBV15 to TRBJ2-5; maybe TRBD1 (5 bases). CDR3 length: 13 amino acids. V was cut by 5 bases and J by 5 bases, with 12 bases left in between. The V gene's germline CDR1 is LNHNV and CDR2 YYDKDF (reference sequence). The CDR3 region is CATSGQGSETQYF. The DNA for the CDR3 is TGTGCCACCAGCGGGCAGGGTTCGGAGACCCAGTACTTC.

The chain links TRBV11-3 to TRBJ1-2; 10 nucleotides line up with TRBD1. There are 14 residues in the CDR3. CDR1 is SGHNT and CDR2 is YENEEA in the germline V gene. V lost 3 bases, J lost 7 bases, and 5 bases stayed unmatched. The CDR3 nucleotides read TGTGCCAGCAGCTTCGCTGGGACAGGGGTTGGCTACACCTTC. Its translation: CASSFAGTGVGYTF.

The rearrangement joins TRBV7-2 to TRBJ2-7; TRBD1 matches 8 bases. The CDR3 sequence is 14 residues long. The V and J ends lost 4 bases and 6 bases, in that order; junction bases with no gene match: 8. In germline, CDR1 is SGHTA, CDR2 FQGNSA. The DNA of the CDR3 is TGTGCCAGCAGCTCTGGGGACAGGAGGTCCGAGCAGTACTTC. As protein: CASSSGDRRSEQYF.

This clone was picked up one time. V usage is TRBV20-1 and J usage is TRBJ2-5; D gene ambiguous. Trimming took 3 bases from V and 5 from J, leaving 4 bases between them. Germline V gene sequence: CDR1 DFQATT, CDR2 SNEGSKA (reference sequence). The CDR3 totals 10 residues. DNA for the CDR3: TGCAGTGCTAGTCAGGAGACCCAGTACTTC. Translation: CSASQETQYF.

The rearrangement uses TRBV11-3 and TRBJ1-1, with no clear D. Trimming stripped 5 bases from V and 1 base from J, with 17 bases between. The CDR3 has 16 amino acids. Germline-derived CDR1 and CDR2 are SGHNT and YENEEA. Here the CDR3 reads CASSAILGLTNTEAFF. In nucleotides, the CDR3 is TGTGCCAGCAGCGCTATTCTTGGACTCACGAACACTGAAGCTTTCTTT.

This clone was recorded once. DNA of the CDR3: TGTGCCAGCTCTCAACCTGGACAGTCAGAGACCCAGTACTTC. This encodes CASSQPGQSETQYF. The chain recombines TRBV18 with TRBJ2-5, with D perhaps TRBD1 (6 bases). Germline V gene data show CDR1 as KGHSH and CDR2 as LQKENI. V lost 6 bases and J 4 bases, leaving 15 bases between the germline ends. The CDR3 length is 14 residues.

The V call is TRBV4-2, the J call TRBJ1-5; weak D call: TRBD1 (5 bases). The V gene lost 3 bases and the J gene lost 9 bases, with 12 bases spanning the gap. Germline CDR1 reads LGHNA; CDR2 reads YNFKEQ. The CDR3 contains 13 residues. CDR3 sequence (DNA): TGTGCCAGCAGCCAGGAATCCGGGGGGCCCCAGCATTTT. This codes for CASSQESGGPQHF.

The rearrangement joins TRBV6-1 to TRBJ1-4, with 7 bases matching TRBD1. The CDR3 length is 14 residues. Per the germline V gene, CDR1 is MNHNS and CDR2 is SASEGT. Trimming took 5 bases from V and 2 from J; bases not matched to a gene: 2. CDR3 nucleotide sequence: TGTGCCAGCAGTAGGACAGGTACTAATGAAAAACTGTTTTTT. Translated: CASSRTGTNEKLFF.

The chain joins TRBV27 to TRBJ1-5; the match to TRBD1 covers 7 bases. V dropped 4 bases and J dropped 5; count of bases not matched to a gene: 8. This CDR3 contains 15 residues. Germline V lookup: CDR1 MNHEY, CDR2 SMNVEV (reference sequence). The CDR3 coding sequence is TGTGCCAGCAGTTCTGGGACAGCAGGGGATCAGCCCCAGCATTTT. It is translated as CASSSGTAGDQPQHF.

For the CDR3, the DNA is TGTGCCAGTAGTAGACTATCGCGGGACAGCCAATTATTACCTGGAAACACCATATATTTT. It codes for CASSRLSRDSQLLPGNTIYF. The chain employs TRBV19 and TRBJ1-3, with TRBD1 matching over 7 bases. CDR1 is LNHDA, CDR2 SQIVND, per germline (reference sequence). CDR3 length: 20 amino acids. J gave up 2 bases and V 4 bases, and 20 bases lay outside the gene matches.

V gene TRBV5-1 combines with J gene TRBJ2-2; maybe TRBD2 (5 bases). Germline CDR1 and CDR2: SGHRS and YFSETQ. This CDR3 is 16 amino acids long. The ends were cut back, 0 bases at V and 3 bases at J, with 12 bases in the middle. CDR3 bases: TGCGCCAGCAGCTTGGCCTCCGGGGTATACACCGGGGAGCTGTTTTTT. Its translation: CASSLASGVYTGELFF. The full variable domain, its missing parts supplied by reference TRBV5-1 and TRBJ2-2, is KAGVTQTPRYLIKTRGQQVTLSCSPISGHRSVSWYQQTPGQGLQFLFEYFSETQRNKGNFPGRFSGRQFSNSRSEMNVSTLELGDSALYLCASSLASGVYTGELFFGEGSRLTVL.

The chain couples TRBV19 to TRBJ2-3, with TRBD2 identical over 7 bases. The CDR3 consists of 13 residues. With V trimmed by 4 bases and J by 4 bases, 2 bases remained unmatched. CDR1 LNHDA and CDR2 SQIVND come from the germline V gene (reference sequence). The CDR3 protein is CASSTSGADTQYF. In DNA, the CDR3 is TGTGCCAGTAGTACGAGCGGGGCAGATACGCAGTATTTT.

V is TRBV7-2 and J is TRBJ2-3; TRBD2 aligns across 9 bases. With V trimmed by 5 bases and J by 6 bases, 3 bases remained unmatched. Germline loops: CDR1 SGHTA, CDR2 FQGNSA. There are 13 residues in the CDR3. CDR3 bases: TGTGCCAGCAGCCCTCTAGCGGGGGATACGCAGTATTTT. This gives the protein CASSPLAGDTQYF.

The chain is built from TRBV6-4 and TRBJ2-3, with D possibly TRBD2 on 6 matching bases. From germline, CDR1 is MRHNA and CDR2 SNTAGT. The CDR3 is 14 residues long. V was pared by 6 bases and J by 3 bases, with 13 bases between. CDR3 in DNA: TGTGCCAGCAGCCGGGACTTTACTACAGATACGCAGTATTTT. It translates to CASSRDFTTDTQYF.

The rearrangement joins TRBV5-1 to TRBJ2-3; possibly TRBD2 for D (5 bases). Trimming removed 0 bases from V and 1 base from J, with 21 bases in between. CDR3 length: 19 residues. From germline, CDR1 is SGHRS and CDR2 YFSETQ. Written as DNA, the CDR3 is TGCGCCAGCAGCTTGGACGGCGGGCAAGGACTGACCCGCACAGATACGCAGTATTTT. This codes for CASSLDGGQGLTRTDTQYF.

CDR3 coding DNA: TGTGCCTGGAGTGGGACAATTGGGACTAGTCGACAGCCCTACGAGCAGTACTTC. Amino acid sequence: CAWSGTIGTSRQPYEQYF. V and J are TRBV30 and TRBJ2-7; 8 nucleotides align to TRBD2. After removal of 1 base from V and 2 bases from J, the junction contained 16 bases not matched to a gene. Germline CDR1 is GTSNPN and CDR2 is SVGIG (reference sequence). This CDR3 is 18 amino acids long.

This clone appeared once. V gene TRBV4-1 combines with J gene TRBJ2-1, with 12 bases lining up with TRBD2. The CDR3 spans 15 residues. The germline V gene has CDR1 MGHRA and CDR2 YSYEKL. The V segment lost 1 base and the J segment 9 bases; nucleotides outside the gene matches: 4. The CDR3 bases are TGCGCCAGCAGCCAAGGGACTAGCGGGATACCTGAGCAGTTCTTC. It yields the protein CASSQGTSGIPEQFF.